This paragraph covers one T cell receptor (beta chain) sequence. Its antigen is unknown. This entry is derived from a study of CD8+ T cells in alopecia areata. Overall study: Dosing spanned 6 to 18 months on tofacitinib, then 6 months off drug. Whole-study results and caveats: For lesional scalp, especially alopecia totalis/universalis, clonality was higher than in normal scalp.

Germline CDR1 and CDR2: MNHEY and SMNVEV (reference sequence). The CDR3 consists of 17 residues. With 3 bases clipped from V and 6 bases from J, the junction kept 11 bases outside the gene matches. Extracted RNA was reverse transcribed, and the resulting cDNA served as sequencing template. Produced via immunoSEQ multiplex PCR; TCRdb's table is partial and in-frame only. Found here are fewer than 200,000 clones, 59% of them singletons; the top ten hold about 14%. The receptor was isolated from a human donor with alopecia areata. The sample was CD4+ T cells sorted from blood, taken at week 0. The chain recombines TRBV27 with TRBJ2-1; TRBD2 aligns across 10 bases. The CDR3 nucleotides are TGTGCCAGCAGTTTCTCCGAGGGGCTAGCGGGGGCCAATGAGCAGTTCTTC. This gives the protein CASSFSEGLAGANEQFF.